This T cell receptor (beta chain) was captured in a study of response to subunit inactivated influenza vaccine. This clonotype was found a few times. The antigen remains unidentified. In germline, CDR1 is MGHDK, CDR2 SYGVNS. The CDR3 contains 14 residues. V lost 5 bases to trimming and J lost 7 bases, with 17 bases between them. TCRdb processed the RT-PCR reads anew with MiXCR; each CDR3 protein has one entry. Seen here are approximately 700,000 distinct CDR3 sequences, about a sixth observed once, and the top ten hold under 14%. Study findings and constraints: Authors suggested few new T cells are recruited by each seasonal influenza vaccination.

The chain uses TRBV25-1 and TRBJ2-5; a possible D gene is TRBD2 (5 bases). Source: PBMCs from blood, taken about 11 days after vaccination. This TCR was sampled from a man between 45 and 60 years old who received an inactivated influenza vaccine. The CDR3 nucleotides are TGTGCCAGCAGTCTTGGAGGACCAGCTATGACCCAGTACTTC. Translating it yields CASSLGGPAMTQYF. The full variable domain, rest sourced from reference TRBV25-1 and TRBJ2-5, is EADIYQTPRYLVIGTGKKITLECSQTMGHDKMYWYQQDPGMELHLIHYSYGVNSTEKGDLSSESTVSRIRTEHFPLTLESARPSHTSQYLCASSLGGPAMTQYFGPGTRLLVL.